The clone carrying this T cell receptor beta chain was detected a few times. This record belongs to a study of T-cell reconstitution after alpha-beta-depleted transplantation in children. Preparing the TCRbeta library involved the use of unique molecular identifiers. One entry per CDR3 protein, called by TCRdb with MiXCR from the PCR reads. Seen here are almost 500,000 distinct CDR3 sequences, 12% observed once, and the top ten hold more than 5.5%. The sample here was PBMCs from the stem cell graft donor, taken from the stem cell graft. This TCR came from a human donor who donated a stem cell graft to a child with combined immunodeficiency.

The chain's CDR3 is CASSPYSPTVGYGYTF. The DNA for the CDR3 is TGTGCCAGCAGCCCATATTCACCGACAGTAGGCTATGGCTACACCTTC. The rearrangement uses TRBV7-8 and TRBJ1-2, with D possibly being TRBD1 (5 bases). V lost 5 bases, J lost 4 bases, and 20 bases lay in between. This CDR3 has 16 amino acids. Per the germline V gene, CDR1 is SGHVS and CDR2 is FQNEAQ.